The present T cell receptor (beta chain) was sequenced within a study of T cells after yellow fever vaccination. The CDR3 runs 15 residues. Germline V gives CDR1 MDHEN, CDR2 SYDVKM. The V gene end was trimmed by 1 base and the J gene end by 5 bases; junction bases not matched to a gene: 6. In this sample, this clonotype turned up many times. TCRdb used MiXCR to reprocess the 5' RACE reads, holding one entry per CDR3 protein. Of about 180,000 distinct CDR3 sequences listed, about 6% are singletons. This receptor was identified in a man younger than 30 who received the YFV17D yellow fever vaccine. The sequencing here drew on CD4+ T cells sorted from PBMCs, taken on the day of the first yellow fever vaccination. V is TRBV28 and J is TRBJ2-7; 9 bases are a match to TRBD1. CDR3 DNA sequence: TGTGCCAGCAGTTTATCCGGGACAGGGTACAACGAGCAGTACTTC. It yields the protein CASSLSGTGYNEQYF.